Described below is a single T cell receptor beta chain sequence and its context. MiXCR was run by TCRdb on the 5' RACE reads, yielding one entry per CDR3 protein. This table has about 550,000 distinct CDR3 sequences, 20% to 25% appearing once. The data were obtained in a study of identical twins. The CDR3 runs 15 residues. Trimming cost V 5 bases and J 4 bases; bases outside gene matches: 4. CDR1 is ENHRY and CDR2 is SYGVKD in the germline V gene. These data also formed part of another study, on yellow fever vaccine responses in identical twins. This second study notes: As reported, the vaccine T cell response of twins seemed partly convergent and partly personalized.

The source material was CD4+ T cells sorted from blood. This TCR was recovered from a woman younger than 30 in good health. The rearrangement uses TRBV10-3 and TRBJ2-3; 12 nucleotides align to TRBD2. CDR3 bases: TGTGCCATCAGTAACCTAGCGGGAGGGGCAGATACGCAGTATTTT. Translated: CAISNLAGGADTQYF.